Below are 11 T cell receptor beta chains sequenced from a single sample in a study of blood T cell repertoires in COVID-19 (dated by TCRdb to about 2020). Library construction relied on the immunoSEQ multiplex PCR assay. In its TCRdb copy, this immuneACCESS table keeps in-frame sequences only and misses some clones. Where compared with another copy, unresolved V genes explain less than half of these, and the others have no known cause. The sample contains 200,000 to 300,000 clones, around 85% of them found a single time. The ten largest clones take up 2.5% to 3.5% of the sample. The specimen sequenced was PBMCs or T cells enriched from blood (not recorded which). All receptors derive from a woman aged 35 to 49 with acute COVID-19.

The chain employs TRBV27 and TRBJ1-2, with D possibly being TRBD1 (6 bases). Germline values: CDR1 MNHEY, CDR2 SMNVEV (reference sequence). This CDR3 region has 14 residues. V dropped 4 bases and J dropped 8 bases, with 17 bases sitting between them. The DNA of the CDR3 is TGTGCCAGCAGTTGGTCGGGGGGCCTGCGGGGCTACACCTTC. Translation: CASSWSGGLRGYTF.

This clone was counted at least ten times. This rearrangement joins TRBV24-1 to TRBJ1-2, with D possibly being TRBD1 (5 bases). V shed 6 bases and J shed 7 bases, with 11 bases lying between them. The CDR3 has 12 amino acids. Germline-derived CDR1 and CDR2 are KGHDR and SFDVKD. Here the CDR3 DNA reads TGTGCCACCAGTATTCAGGGTCTTGGCTACACCTTC. This encodes CATSIQGLGYTF.

The gene calls are TRBV9 and TRBJ2-1; no clear D gene. V was clipped by 4 bases and J by 12 bases, with 17 bases between them. The germline gives CDR1 SGDLS, CDR2 YYNGEE. The CDR3 has 13 residues. The DNA for the CDR3 is TGTGCCAGCAGCCCGCCGGAGAGTTTTGGGCAGTTCTTC. Its protein is CASSPPESFGQFF. The full variable domain, completed using reference TRBV9 and TRBJ2-1, is DSGVTQTPKHLITATGQRVTLRCSPRSGDLSVYWYQQSLDQGLQFLIQYYNGEERAKGNILERFSAQQFPDLHSELNLSSLELGDSALYFCASSPPESFGQFFGPGTRLTVL.

The rearrangement links TRBV30 to TRBJ2-7; D might be TRBD2 (5 bases). The V gene lost 4 bases and the J gene lost 4 bases, with 14 bases spanning the gap. Germline lookup yields CDR1 GTSNPN and CDR2 SVGIG (reference sequence). This CDR3 has 13 residues. CDR3 loop: CAWTRSGKYEQYF. For the CDR3, the DNA is TGTGCCTGGACCAGATCGGGAAAGTACGAGCAGTACTTC.

The chain links TRBV5-4 to TRBJ2-7; 8 positions agree with TRBD1. The CDR3 is made up of 14 amino acids. Unmatched junction bases numbered 8, after V lost 4 bases and J lost 5 bases. Germline V gene data show CDR1 as SGHNT and CDR2 as YYREEE (reference sequence). The CDR3, as DNA: TGTGCCAGCAGCGACGGACAGGGAAGAAACGAGCAGTACTTC. It is translated as CASSDGQGRNEQYF.

The chain employs TRBV19 and TRBJ1-1, with D perhaps matching TRBD1 (6 bases). CDR3 size: 13 residues. CDR1 is LNHDA and CDR2 is SQIVND in the germline V gene (reference sequence). The V end lost 3 bases, the J end lost 8 bases, and 13 bases lay between the germline ends. Written as DNA, the CDR3 is TGTGCCAGTAGTATTTCCAGGGGTGACGAAGCTTTCTTT. Its protein is CASSISRGDEAFF.

This clone has more than one count but fewer than ten. The rearrangement joins TRBV6-5 to TRBJ2-7, with a weak D call TRBD1 (6 bases). This CDR3 is 13 amino acids long. Germline-derived CDR1 and CDR2 are MNHEY and SVGAGI. V was trimmed by 7 bases and J by 2 bases, leaving 12 bases between them. The CDR3 nucleotides are TGTGCCAGCACAGACAGGTCCCCCTACGAGCAGTACTTC. Translating gives CASTDRSPYEQYF.

The V and J genes are TRBV24-1 and TRBJ2-5; TRBD2 might be the D (6 bases). The CDR3 spans 14 residues. Deletions cut 3 bases from V and 7 bases from J, with 14 bases between. From germline, CDR1 is KGHDR and CDR2 SFDVKD. This CDR3 reads CATSDTTRSGTQYF. The CDR3 DNA is TGTGCCACCAGTGATACGACTAGATCCGGGACCCAGTACTTC.

This chain links TRBV9 with TRBJ2-5; D gene ambiguous. The germline V gene has CDR1 SGDLS and CDR2 YYNGEE. Trimming pared 3 bases from V and 5 bases from J, leaving 11 bases between. This CDR3 comprises 13 residues. CDR3 amino acids: CASSAGSGETQYF. The CDR3 DNA is TGTGCCAGCAGCGCCGGGTCCGGGGAGACCCAGTACTTC.

This clone turned up a few times. The chain joins TRBV12-5 to TRBJ2-1; D unclear. The CDR3 runs to 15 residues. Germline CDR1 and CDR2: LGHNT and FRNRAP. The V end was cut by 2 bases, the J end by 7 bases, with 15 bases between. This CDR3 reads CASGLSRVQGNEQFF. CDR3 nucleotide sequence: TGTGCTAGTGGTTTGTCCCGGGTACAAGGTAATGAGCAGTTCTTC.

The chain has TRBV4-2 and TRBJ2-5; D gene unclear. Germline assignment: CDR1 LGHNA and CDR2 YNFKEQ. This CDR3 spans 14 amino acids. Trimming removed 1 base from V and 2 bases from J, with 8 bases in between. This CDR3 reads CASSQVGGQETQYF. CDR3 DNA sequence: TGTGCCAGCAGCCAAGTTGGCGGACAAGAGACCCAGTACTTC.